The 28 T cell receptor beta chains given below trace back to one sample, sequenced in a study of regulatory T cells in long-lasting Graves disease. HTBI primers from iRepertoire and Arm-PCR of CDR3 regions yielded the TCR beta libraries. TCRdb fed the multiplex PCR reads into MiXCR, producing one record per CDR3 protein. Found here are about 450,000 distinct CDR3 sequences, roughly 15% of them singletons; the top ten hold under 20%. Documented time point: newly diagnosed GD, antithyroid drugs for less than 3 months. Scientists built the TCR library using RNA that was extracted from PBMCs. These records were also assigned to another study, of T cells in Graves' hyperthyroidism and ophthalmopathy.

The material sequenced was peripheral blood mononuclear cells (PBMCs), taken at new diagnosis, from a patient treated with antithyroid drugs. These receptors came from a woman between 50 and 59 years old with Graves disease.

This clonotype was picked up a small number of times. The chain joins TRBV5-1 to TRBJ2-1, with TRBD1 as a possible D gene (5 bases). Looked up from germline, CDR1 is SGHRS and CDR2 is YFSETQ. V was clipped by 5 bases and J by 0 bases, with 21 bases between them. There are 18 residues in the CDR3. This CDR3 reads CASRSDVRGRPSYNEQFF. The CDR3 DNA reads TGCGCCAGCAGATCGGACGTAAGGGGCCGTCCCTCCTACAATGAGCAGTTCTTC.

J is TRBJ2-2 and V is TRBV19, with D maybe TRBD2 (5 bases). In germline, CDR1 is LNHDA, CDR2 SQIVND (reference sequence). The V gene lost 5 bases and the J gene lost 3 bases, with 13 bases spanning the gap. The CDR3 consists of 15 residues. The CDR3 nucleotides are TGTGCCAGTAGTCTGTCCGGGGTCGACACCGGGGAGCTGTTTTTT. Translation gives CASSLSGVDTGELFF.

This clonotype appeared a few times. This sequence joins TRBV20-1 and TRBJ2-1, with a possible D match to TRBD2 (5 bases). The tail of the sequence fits TRBJ2-5 better, so the J call may be wrong. CDR1 and CDR2 (germline): DFQATT, SNEGSKA (reference sequence). The CDR3 is made up of 14 amino acids. Written as DNA, the CDR3 is TGCAGTGCTAAGGCCGGCCTAGCAACTGAGACCCAGTACTTC. Its translation: CSAKAGLATETQYF.

The sample holds a few counts of this clonotype. The V and J genes are TRBV5-1 and TRBJ2-1; D not resolved. V was cut by 0 bases and J by 4 bases, with 8 bases left in between. This CDR3 has 14 residues. Germline V gene lookup returns CDR1 SGHRS and CDR2 YFSETQ. The CDR3 nucleotides are TGCGCCAGCAGCTTGGAAGGAGAGTACAATGAGCAGTTCTTC. It is translated as CASSLEGEYNEQFF.

This clonotype turned up a few times. The V and J genes are TRBV6-5 and TRBJ2-3, with D unresolved. CDR3 length: 14 residues. V lost 3 bases to trimming and J lost 0 bases, with 7 bases between them. The germline CDR1 and CDR2 sequences are MNHEY and SVGAGI. DNA for the CDR3: TGTGCCAGCAGTTATTACGACAGCACAGATACGCAGTATTTT. Protein: CASSYYDSTDTQYF.

The rearrangement uses TRBV19 and TRBJ1-1; 9 bases line up with TRBD1. J was trimmed by 0 bases and V by 9 bases; bases with no gene match: 8. Germline V gene lookup returns CDR1 LNHDA and CDR2 SQIVND (reference sequence). This CDR3 is built from 15 residues. The chain's CDR3 is CASRDRVFMNTEAFF. In DNA form, the CDR3 reads TGTGCCAGCCGGGACAGGGTTTTCATGAACACTGAAGCTTTCTTT.

For this clonotype: This is likely a read error, given that the CDR3 carries no conserved phenylalanine or tryptophan at its end. This sequence joins TRBV7-9 and TRBJ2-2, with 10 bases identical to TRBD2. The J segment lost 5 bases and the V segment lost 0 bases, leaving 9 bases of the junction unmatched. Germline loops: CDR1 SEHNR, CDR2 FQNEAQ (reference sequence). CDR3 length: 18 amino acids. In DNA, the CDR3 is TGTGCCAGCAGCTTAGCCCGGGCTAGCGGGAGTTGGACCGGGGAGCTGTTTTCT. This codes for CASSLARASGSWTGELFS.

The table lists this clonotype with a few counts. The V call is TRBV7-8, the J call TRBJ2-1; 14 nucleotides agree with TRBD2. The CDR3 sequence is 19 residues long. Germline V gene lookup returns CDR1 SGHVS and CDR2 FQNEAQ. After removal of 2 bases from V and 6 bases from J, the junction contained 12 bases not matched to a gene. CDR3: CASSLRLAGGPWSGNEQFF. CDR3 sequence (DNA): TGTGCCAGCAGCTTACGACTAGCGGGAGGGCCGTGGTCGGGCAATGAGCAGTTCTTC.

This clonotype was picked up many times. CDR3 in DNA: TGTGCCAGCAGTGAACCGGCGGGAGTCCCCTACGAGCAGTACTTC. As protein: CASSEPAGVPYEQYF. The rearrangement links TRBV2 to TRBJ2-7; 7 positions match TRBD2. Germline V gives CDR1 SNHLY, CDR2 FYNNEI. V gave up 2 bases and J gave up 2 bases; unmatched junction bases: 6. The CDR3 runs 15 residues. Using reference TRBV2 and TRBJ2-7 for the parts outside the CDR3, the full variable domain is EPEVTQTPSHQVTQMGQEVILRCVPISNHLYFYWYRQILGQKVEFLVSFYNNEISEKSEIFDDQFSVERPDGSNFTLKIRSTKLEDSAMYFCASSEPAGVPYEQYFGPGTRLTVT.

This clonotype was seen repeatedly, ten times or more. The chain is built from TRBV27 and TRBJ1-1; TRBD1 matches 7 bases. Germline CDR1 MNHEY, CDR2 SMNVEV (reference sequence). The CDR3 is 15 residues long. V shed 4 bases, J shed 6 bases, and the junction held 11 bases outside the gene matches. CDR3 region: CASSSRDGTAPEAFF. The CDR3 DNA reads as TGTGCCAGCAGTTCCAGGGATGGGACAGCCCCTGAAGCTTTCTTT.

The CDR3 sequence is CATSHSVTDTQYF. Here the CDR3 DNA reads TGTGCCACCAGTCATTCGGTCACAGATACGCAGTATTTT. V usage is TRBV24-1 and J usage is TRBJ2-3, with D unclear. This CDR3 is 13 amino acids long. Looked up from germline, CDR1 is KGHDR and CDR2 is SFDVKD. Trimming took off 6 bases at V and 2 bases at J, with 8 bases between the two ends.

This clonotype was seen many times. V is TRBV28 and J is TRBJ1-2, with D possibly matching TRBD1 (6 bases). Trimming removed 7 bases from V and 3 bases from J, with 15 bases in between. There are 14 residues in the CDR3. Germline V gene lookup returns CDR1 MDHEN and CDR2 SYDVKM. As DNA, the CDR3 is TGTGCCAGCATCCCGGGACAATCCGACTATGGCTACACCTTC. It encodes CASIPGQSDYGYTF.

As regards this clonotype: An end of the junction does not agree with germline; a read error may underlie this. The chain uses TRBV10-2 and TRBJ2-2; D might be TRBD1 or TRBD2, each matching 6 bases. CDR1 and CDR2 (germline): WSHSY, SAAADI. CDR3 length equals 18 residues. The CDR3 here is CASGESILRDKNTGELFF. CDR3 bases: TGCGCCAGCGGTGAGTCGATCTTGCGGGACAAGAACACCGGGGAGCTGTTTTTT.

As concerns this clonotype: The junction shows a germline mismatch at one end, possibly a read error. The V call is TRBV6-2 or TRBV6-3, the J call TRBJ2-4, with a weak D call TRBD1 (5 bases). CDR1 is MNHEY and CDR2 is SVGEGT in the germline V gene. The CDR3 sequence is 16 residues long. CDR3 protein: CASSYSGQGFGNIQHF. The CDR3 nucleotides are TGTGCCAGCAGTTACTCGGGGCAGGGCTTCGGAAACATTCAGCACTTC.

This clonotype was observed a few times. This chain joins TRBV28 and TRBJ2-1; D is unclear. The J call is in doubt because the DNA end fits TRBJ2-5 better. This CDR3 spans 18 amino acids. CDR1 MDHEN and CDR2 SYDVKM come from the germline V gene. The CDR3 DNA sequence: TGTGCCAGCAGTAGGGCGAGTGGGGTAATTTGGGTCCAAGAGACCCAGTACTTC. Translating gives CASSRASGVIWVQETQYF.

This clonotype has a handful of counts. V is TRBV12-3 or TRBV12-4 and J is TRBJ2-7; 11 positions match TRBD2. Unmatched junction bases numbered 1, after V lost 0 bases and J lost 3 bases. The CDR3 has 15 residues. CDR3 protein: CASSLATSGDYEQYF. The CDR3 coding sequence is TGTGCCAGCAGTTTAGCGACTAGCGGGGACTACGAGCAGTACTTC.

The chain links TRBV4-2 to TRBJ2-2, with 7 positions matching TRBD2. With 0 bases clipped from V and 5 bases from J, the junction kept 15 bases outside the gene matches. Germline CDR1 LGHNA, CDR2 YNFKEQ. The CDR3 is 19 amino acids. CDR3 region: CASSQDPWARDYHTGELFF. The CDR3, as DNA: TGTGCCAGCAGCCAAGATCCTTGGGCTCGGGACTACCATACCGGGGAGCTGTTTTTT.

In this sample, this clonotype turned up many times. J is TRBJ2-1 and V is TRBV3-1; 9 nucleotides line up with TRBD2. Germline assignment: CDR1 LGHDT and CDR2 YNNKEL (reference sequence). There are 14 residues in the CDR3. The J segment lost 6 bases and the V segment lost 4 bases, leaving 4 bases of the junction unmatched. CDR3 bases: TGTGCCAGCAGCCCGTCGACTAGCGGCAATGAGCAGTTCTTC. The encoded protein is CASSPSTSGNEQFF.

A word on this clonotype: At one of its ends the junction is not consistent with the germline gene, which may arise from a read error. V usage is TRBV29-1 and J usage is TRBJ2-5, with TRBD2 matching 13 bases. This CDR3 contains 14 residues. Germline CDR1 reads SQVTM; CDR2 reads ANQGSEA. CDR3 protein: CSARTSGGDQQMDF. In DNA form, the CDR3 reads TGCAGCGCCCGGACTAGCGGGGGTGACCAACAAATGGACTTC.

On this clonotype itself: This may arise from a read error, as a much more abundant clone is one base away. The chain uses TRBV3-1 and TRBJ2-7; TRBD2 matches at 12 bases. There are 15 residues in the CDR3. Germline V gives CDR1 LGHDT, CDR2 YNNKEL (reference sequence). The CDR3 is CTSSQPGLAGREQYF. CDR3 coding DNA: TGTACCAGCAGTCAACCGGGACTAGCGGGCCGCGAGCAGTACTTC.

This clonotype appeared many times. The chain is built from TRBV7-3 and TRBJ2-1; 12 positions match TRBD2. Germline-derived CDR1 and CDR2 are SGHTA and FQGTGA. With 4 bases clipped from V and 6 bases from J, the junction kept 4 bases outside the gene matches. The CDR3 length is 15 residues. In DNA, the CDR3 is TGTGCCAGCAGCTCCCGACTAGCGGGAGCCAATGAGCAGTTCTTC. It codes for CASSSRLAGANEQFF.

The J gene is TRBJ2-7, the V gene TRBV5-1; tentatively, D is TRBD1 or TRBD2 (5 bases each). The CDR3 is 14 amino acids. Trimming took off 2 bases at V and 3 bases at J, with 12 bases between the two ends. Germline CDR1 is SGHRS and CDR2 is YFSETQ. This CDR3 reads CASSFQRGYYEQYF. CDR3 bases: TGCGCCAGCAGCTTTCAGAGGGGTTACTACGAGCAGTACTTC.

The rearrangement joins TRBV6-9 to TRBJ2-1; perhaps TRBD2 as D (8 bases). The germline gives CDR1 MNHGY, CDR2 SVAAGI. V lost 3 bases, J lost 8 bases, and 23 bases lay in between. CDR3 length: 17 amino acids. The CDR3 here is CASSYGGGGLARDEQFF. In DNA form, the CDR3 reads TGTGCCAGCAGTTACGGAGGGGGCGGACTAGCTCGCGATGAGCAGTTCTTC.

The chain employs TRBV5-1 and TRBJ1-4; no clear D. Germline CDR1 SGHRS, CDR2 YFSETQ. CDR3 length: 14 residues. The V and J ends lost 3 bases and 4 bases respectively, with 10 bases between them. The CDR3 region is CASSYSQDNEKLFF. The DNA for the CDR3 is TGCGCCAGCAGCTACTCCCAGGATAATGAAAAACTGTTTTTT. The full variable domain, its missing parts supplied by reference TRBV5-1 and TRBJ1-4, is KAGVTQTPRYLIKTRGQQVTLSCSPISGHRSVSWYQQTPGQGLQFLFEYFSETQRNKGNFPGRFSGRQFSNSRSEMNVSTLELGDSALYLCASSYSQDNEKLFFGSGTQLSVL.

This clonotype occurred a few times. The chain joins TRBV28 to TRBJ1-4; TRBD1 matches at 8 bases. Per the germline V gene, CDR1 is MDHEN and CDR2 is SYDVKM. With V trimmed by 9 bases and J by 0 bases, 21 bases remained unmatched. The CDR3 extends over 20 amino acids. The CDR3 coding sequence is TGTGCCAGTAGAAACCCGACAGGGGTCGTAACGAGCCCAACTAATGAAAAACTGTTTTTT. This codes for CASRNPTGVVTSPTNEKLFF.

This clonotype was seen repeatedly, ten times or more. The chain links TRBV10-3 to TRBJ1-1; a possible D gene is TRBD1 (5 bases). The length of the CDR3 is 15 residues. Germline lookup yields CDR1 ENHRY and CDR2 SYGVKD. V dropped 3 bases and J dropped 1 base, with 12 bases sitting between them. CDR3 nucleotide sequence: TGTGCCATCAGTGACAGGGTCCGTGGGAACACTGAAGCTTTCTTT. Translating gives CAISDRVRGNTEAFF.

This clonotype came up many times. The chain is built from TRBV11-1 and TRBJ2-2; 16 nucleotides align to TRBD2. Germline values: CDR1 SGHAT, CDR2 FQDESV (reference sequence). V was clipped by 5 bases and J by 10 bases; unmatched bases: 10. CDR3 length: 17 residues. The chain's CDR3 is CASSRRGTSGRVMELFF. In nucleotides, the CDR3 is TGTGCCAGCAGCCGACGGGGGACTAGCGGGAGGGTGATGGAGCTGTTTTTT.

Points on this clonotype: A read error may explain this, as a much larger clone is one base away. The chain couples TRBV18 to TRBJ1-1; TRBD1 might be the D (6 bases). Trimming removed 6 bases from V and 0 bases from J, with 20 bases in between. Looked up from germline, CDR1 is KGHSH and CDR2 is LQKENI. CDR3 size: 17 residues. CDR3 in DNA: TGTGCCAGCTCCCCTAGGACAAGGGACACCATGAACACTGAAGCTTTCTTT. Its protein is CASSPRTRDTMNTEAFF.